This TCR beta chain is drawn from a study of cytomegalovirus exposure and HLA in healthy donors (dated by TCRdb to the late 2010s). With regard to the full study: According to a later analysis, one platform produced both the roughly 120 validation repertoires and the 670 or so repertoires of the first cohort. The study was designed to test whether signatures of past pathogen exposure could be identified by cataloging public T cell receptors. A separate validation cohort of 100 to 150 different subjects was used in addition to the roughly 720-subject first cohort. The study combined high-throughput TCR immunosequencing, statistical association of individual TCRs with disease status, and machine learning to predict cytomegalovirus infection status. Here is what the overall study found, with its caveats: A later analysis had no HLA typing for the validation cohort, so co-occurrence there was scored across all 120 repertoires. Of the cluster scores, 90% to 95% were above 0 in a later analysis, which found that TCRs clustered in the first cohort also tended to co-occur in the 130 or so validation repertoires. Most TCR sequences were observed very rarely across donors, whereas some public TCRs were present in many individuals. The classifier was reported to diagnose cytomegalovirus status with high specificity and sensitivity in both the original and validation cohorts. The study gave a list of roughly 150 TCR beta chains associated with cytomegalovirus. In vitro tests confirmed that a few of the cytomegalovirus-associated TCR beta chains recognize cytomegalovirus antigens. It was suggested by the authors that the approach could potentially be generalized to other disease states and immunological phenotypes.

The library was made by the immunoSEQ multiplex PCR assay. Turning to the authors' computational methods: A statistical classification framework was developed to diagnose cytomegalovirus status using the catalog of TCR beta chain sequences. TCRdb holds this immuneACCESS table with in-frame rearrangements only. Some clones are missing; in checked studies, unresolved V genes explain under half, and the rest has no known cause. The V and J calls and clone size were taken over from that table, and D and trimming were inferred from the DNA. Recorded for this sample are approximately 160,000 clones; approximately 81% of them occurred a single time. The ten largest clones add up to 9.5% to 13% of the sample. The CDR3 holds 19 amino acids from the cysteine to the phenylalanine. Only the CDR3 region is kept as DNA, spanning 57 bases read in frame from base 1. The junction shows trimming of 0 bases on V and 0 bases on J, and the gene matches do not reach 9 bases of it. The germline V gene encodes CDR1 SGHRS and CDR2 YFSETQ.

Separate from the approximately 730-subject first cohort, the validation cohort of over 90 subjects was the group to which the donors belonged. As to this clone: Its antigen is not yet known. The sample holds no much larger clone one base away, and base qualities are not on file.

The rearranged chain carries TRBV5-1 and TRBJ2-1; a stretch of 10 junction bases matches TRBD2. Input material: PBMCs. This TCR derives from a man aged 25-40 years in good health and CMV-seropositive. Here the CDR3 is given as CASSLATSGIPSSYNEQFF. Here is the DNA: TGCGCCAGCAGCTTGGCTACTAGCGGGATCCCTAGCTCCTACAATGAGCAGTTCTTC.